This TCR beta chain originates from a study of blood T cell repertoires in COVID-19 (dated by TCRdb to the early 2020s). In terms of the full investigation: Samples from collaborators originated in the United States, Italy and Spain and spanned both the acute and convalescent phases of COVID-19. The prospective study material was composed of cDNA or gDNA derived from T cells, B-cell-depleted T cells, or PBMCs. Deeply sampled blood TCRbeta repertoires from subjects exposed to, actively infected with, or recovered from COVID-19 were included in the dataset. The repertoires were made available in a free public database intended to serve as a resource for research on the immune response to SARS-CoV-2. The samples were drawn from the first 160 participants of the ongoing ImmuneRACE study and from 1,200 or so subjects provided by 6 global collaborators. A de-identified subject ID, COVID-19 status, age in years and sex were almost always included in the sample metadata. Where available, HLA class I and class II types were taken from metadata supplied by the sample provider and were not determined by assay-based typing. Beyond this particular receptor, the publication reports: The amount of clinical and demographic metadata varied by source and participant and was provided uncurated.

On this clone: This clone's antigen is unknown. No base-level quality is on record; no much larger clone is a single base apart.

Whole blood was collected in K2EDTA tubes by collaborating institutions according to the institutions' own protocols. Collaborator samples were shipped for TCRbeta analysis as frozen whole blood, isolated PBMCs, or DNA extracted from either sample type. Reading the germline V gene gives CDR1 SGHRS and CDR2 YFSETQ. From the cysteine up to the phenylalanine, the CDR3 has a length of 16 residues. Only the CDR3 portion is preserved as DNA: 48 bases, with reading frame beginning at the first base. V and J lose 1 base and 4 bases, and a span of 12 bases separates them. TCRbeta CDR3 regions were amplified from genomic DNA by means of the immunoSEQ Assay, a bias-controlled multiplex PCR. On the study's bioinformatics: The number of nucleated cells in each sample was estimated from the amplification of reference gene primers within the assay. To quantify the absolute abundance of each unique TCRbeta CDR3 rearrangement, sequence reads were collapsed and filtered. Productive Simpson clonality was computed per sample as the square root of Simpson's diversity index over productive rearrangements. The clones in this table, taken by TCRdb from immuneACCESS, are in-frame only. Not every clone is retained; where verified, under half of the shortfall comes from an unresolved V gene, and the cause of the rest is unknown. D and trimming come from the DNA, and the V and J calls and clone size come from that table. This sample is represented by fewer than 75,000 clones; roughly 80% of them were singletons. The ten largest make up just over 40% of the sample.

Sequenced sample: peripheral blood. This sequence originates from a human donor in a cohort sampled during active COVID-19. The sequence links TRBV5-1 to TRBJ2-6; a tentative D call is TRBD1 (7 bases match). The DNA is TGCGCCAGCAGCTTGCCCAGGGGGGCAGGGGCCAACGTCCTGACTTTC. Its protein product is CASSLPRGAGANVLTF.